This entry is about one T cell receptor beta chain. No antigen is known for it. The treatment is: 15 to 20 received Ad26.COV2.S at low or high dose, single or two shots; several received placebo; per-sample allocation not given. Sampling took place 63 days after the first vaccine or placebo injection. V lost 4 bases and J lost 2, with 13 bases in between. Germline lookup yields CDR1 LGHNA and CDR2 YNFKEQ. This CDR3 has 15 amino acids. The data were produced by immunoSEQ multiplex PCR, yet TCRdb's version contains in-frame clones alone and is incomplete. Of about 280,000 clones in the sample, about 89% were seen once. This sample was taken from a study of Ad26.COV2.S vaccination and SARS-CoV-2 variants. Study-level points and caveats: Following vaccination, spike-specific CD8+ and CD4+ T cell responses reportedly exhibited substantial breadth.

The V gene is TRBV4-2, the J gene TRBJ2-3; the D gene is possibly TRBD1 (6 bases). This receptor was obtained from a person aged 18 to 65 who received the Ad26.COV2.S COVID-19 vaccine or a placebo. The sequenced sample was peripheral blood, obtained in a trial of Ad26.COV2.S vaccine versus placebo. The CDR3 coding sequence is TGTGCCAGCAGCCCGAAGGACAGCCCCACAGATACGCAGTATTTT. It codes for CASSPKDSPTDTQYF.